This record covers a single T cell receptor (beta chain). This entry comes from a study of blood T cell repertoires in COVID-19. Study as a whole: Both acute and convalescent COVID-19 samples were obtained from the United States, Italy and Spain.

Per germline, CDR1 MNHEY and CDR2 SMNVEV (reference sequence). V lost 8 bases to trimming and J lost 6 bases, with 19 bases between them. The CDR3 length is 14 residues. Per the original data handling: Reference gene primer amplification in the assay estimated nucleated cell counts. Sequencing used immunoSEQ multiplex PCR; TCRdb keeps in-frame clones, though not all of them. From that table come the V and J calls and clone size; the DNA was used to work out D and trimming. The table includes around 42,000 clones, over 70% detected once. This TCR was recovered from a woman of 80 years or more with acute or convalescent COVID-19. The rearrangement uses TRBV27 and TRBJ1-1, with a possible D match to TRBD1 (6 bases). Sequenced sample: peripheral blood. The CDR3: CASSFRGASSEAFF. The CDR3 nucleotides read TGTGCCAGCTCTTTCCGGGGGGCAAGCTCTGAAGCTTTCTTT.